The clone carrying this TCR beta chain was observed a few times. Its antigen remains unknown. The record originates from a study of vaccination and CD4 T cells after COVID-19. An Oncomine TCR Beta short-read assay was used to sequence the DNA from cultured CD4+ T cells. MiXCR, run by TCRdb on the PCR reads, gives a single entry per CDR3 protein. The sample carries fewer than 30,000 distinct CDR3 sequences, around a third recorded once. The length of the CDR3 is 13 residues. CDR1 and CDR2 (germline): MNHEY, SMNVEV (reference sequence). With 9 bases removed from V and 1 base from J, the gap between germline ends came to 12 bases. The time point here: late sampling 161 to 241 days after vaccination in three convalescent patients. Treatment of the sample: approximately nine-day PBMC culture with coronavirus spike peptide pools or control peptides (ViraFEST assay). Alongside around 10 IU/ml IL-2 and about 9.5 ug/ml peptide pools, PBMCs were cultured at some 1.9 million per well.

The J gene is TRBJ1-1, the V gene TRBV27; no clear D. Sequenced here: CD4+ T cells from blood, cultured in vitro, sampled about 7 months after SARS-CoV-2 vaccination. This TCR was sampled from a human donor who had recovered from COVID-19. CDR3 sequence reads: CASRRPPNTEAFF. The CDR3 DNA reads TGTGCCAGTCGACGACCGCCGAACACTGAAGCTTTCTTT.